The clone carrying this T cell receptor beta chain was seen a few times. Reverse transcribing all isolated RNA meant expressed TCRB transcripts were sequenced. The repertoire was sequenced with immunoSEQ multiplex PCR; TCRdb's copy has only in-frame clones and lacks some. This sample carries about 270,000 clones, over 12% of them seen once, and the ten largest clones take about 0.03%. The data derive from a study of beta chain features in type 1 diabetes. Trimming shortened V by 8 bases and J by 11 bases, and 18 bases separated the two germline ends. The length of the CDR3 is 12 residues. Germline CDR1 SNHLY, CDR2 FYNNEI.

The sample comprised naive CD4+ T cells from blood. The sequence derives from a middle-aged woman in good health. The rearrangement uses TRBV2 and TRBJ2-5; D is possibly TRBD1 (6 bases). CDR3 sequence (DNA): TGTGCCAGCGGCCCTTTGGGGGCGGCGCAGTACTTC. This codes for CASGPLGAAQYF. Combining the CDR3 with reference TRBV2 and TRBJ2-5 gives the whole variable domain EPEVTQTPSHQVTQMGQEVILRCVPISNHLYFYWYRQILGQKVEFLVSFYNNEISEKSEIFDDQFSVERPDGSNFTLKIRSTKLEDSAMYFCASGPLGAAQYFGPGTRLLVL.